These T cell receptor beta chains were read from a single sample in a study of blood T cell repertoires in COVID-19. Some clones are missing from TCRdb's copy, which holds only in-frame ones; the method was immunoSEQ multiplex PCR. The data hold around 39,000 clones, with 85% to 90% observed a single time. Sequenced sample: peripheral blood. Receptors were obtained from a man in his 70s with acute or convalescent COVID-19. CDR3s include the opening cysteine and the closing phenylalanine or tryptophan. A D gene is named only where the DNA matches it firmly. Where a row states a size, it is once, few, many or the class of an expanded clone; other rows omit it.

V gene: TRBV5-6; J gene: TRBJ1-2; D gene: TRBD1; clone size: -; CDR3 DNA: TGTGCCAGCAGTCTTTTAGACAGGGGCAATGGCTACACCTTC; CDR3 protein: CASSLLDRGNGYTF
V gene: TRBV7-2; J gene: TRBJ2-2; D gene: TRBD1; clone size: -; CDR3 DNA: TGTGCCAGCAGCGGGGACAGCACGAACACCGGGGAGCTGTTTTTT; CDR3 protein: CASSGDSTNTGELFF
V gene: TRBV18; J gene: TRBJ1-1; D gene: -; clone size: -; CDR3 DNA: TGTGCCAGCTCACCCCTTCAGGGGCCGAACACTGAAGCTTTCTTT; CDR3 protein: CASSPLQGPNTEAFF
V gene: TRBV27; J gene: TRBJ1-5; D gene: -; clone size: -; CDR3 DNA: TGTGCCAGCAGTATCAGGGAACCCATGAGCAATCAGCCCCAGCATTTT; CDR3 protein: CASSIREPMSNQPQHF
V gene: TRBV7-6; J gene: TRBJ2-5; D gene: -; clone size: -; CDR3 DNA: TGTGCCAGCAGCTTAGAAGGACAGTCGCCTCAAGAGACCCAGTACTTC; CDR3 protein: CASSLEGQSPQETQYF
V gene: TRBV6-6; J gene: TRBJ1-1; D gene: -; clone size: -; CDR3 DNA: TGTGCCAGCAGTTACTCGCTGGGGGGCACTGAAGCTTTCTTT; CDR3 protein: CASSYSLGGTEAFF
V gene: TRBV5-1; J gene: TRBJ1-2; D gene: TRBD1; clone size: once; CDR3 DNA: TGCGCCAGCAGTTACGGTCAGGGGGCCGACTATGGCTACACCTTC; CDR3 protein: CASSYGQGADYGYTF
V gene: TRBV5-5; J gene: TRBJ2-7; D gene: -; clone size: once; CDR3 DNA: TGTGCCAGCAGCCCCGGTGGCTACGAGCAGTACTTC; CDR3 protein: CASSPGGYEQYF
V gene: TRBV13; J gene: TRBJ2-1; D gene: -; clone size: -; CDR3 DNA: TGTGCCAGCAGCCGGGACTACAATGAGCAGTTCTTC; CDR3 protein: CASSRDYNEQFF
V gene: TRBV25-1; J gene: TRBJ1-4; D gene: -; clone size: -; CDR3 DNA: TGTGCCAGCAGTGAAGCGGGATCTAATGAAAAACTGTTTTTT; CDR3 protein: CASSEAGSNEKLFF
V gene: TRBV5-6; J gene: TRBJ2-3; D gene: TRBD2; clone size: -; CDR3 DNA: TGTGCCAGCAGCTTCTCGGGAGGGTCCACAGATACGCAGTATTTT; CDR3 protein: CASSFSGGSTDTQYF
V gene: TRBV27; J gene: TRBJ2-3; D gene: TRBD2; clone size: -; CDR3 DNA: TGTGCCAGCAGTTTTTATCAGCGGGAGAGGTCAGATACGCAGTATTTT; CDR3 protein: CASSFYQRERSDTQYF
V gene: TRBV6-5; J gene: TRBJ1-1; D gene: -; clone size: -; CDR3 DNA: TGTGCCAGCAGTTTACACCTCAGGGTGAACACTGAAGCTTTCTTT; CDR3 protein: CASSLHLRVNTEAFF
V gene: TRBV24-1; J gene: TRBJ2-7; D gene: TRBD2; clone size: few; CDR3 DNA: TGTGCCACCAGTGATGGGACTAGCGGGAGTCCCTACGAGCAGTACTTC; CDR3 protein: CATSDGTSGSPYEQYF
V gene: TRBV4-1; J gene: TRBJ2-1; D gene: -; clone size: -; CDR3 DNA: TGCGCCAGCAGCCAAGCGGGAGTCTCCTACAATGAGCAGTTCTTC; CDR3 protein: CASSQAGVSYNEQFF
V gene: TRBV7-2; J gene: TRBJ1-1; D gene: -; clone size: -; CDR3 DNA: TGTGCCAGCAGCCCAGGGGCTGCGAACACTGAAGCTTTCTTT; CDR3 protein: CASSPGAANTEAFF
V gene: TRBV6-2/TRBV6-3; J gene: TRBJ2-5; D gene: -; clone size: -; CDR3 DNA: TGTGCCAGCAGTTACTTGAGGTGGTTGTACTTC; CDR3 protein: CASSYLRWLYF
V gene: TRBV3-1/TRBV3-2; J gene: TRBJ1-2; D gene: TRBD1; clone size: -; CDR3 DNA: TGTGCCAGCAGCAGCACGGGACAGGGGGCTGGCTACACCTTC; CDR3 protein: CASSSTGQGAGYTF
V gene: TRBV7-2; J gene: TRBJ2-5; D gene: TRBD1; clone size: -; CDR3 DNA: TGTGCCAGCAGCTGGGGGGACAGGGGGCTGGAAGAGACCCAGTACTTC; CDR3 protein: CASSWGDRGLEETQYF
V gene: TRBV11-2; J gene: TRBJ1-1; D gene: -; clone size: -; CDR3 DNA: TGTGCCAGCAGCTCCTACAGGTACACTGAAGCTTTCTTT; CDR3 protein: CASSSYRYTEAFF
V gene: TRBV12-2; J gene: TRBJ2-1; D gene: -; clone size: -; CDR3 DNA: TGTGCAAGTCGCTTGATGATTATCCATAAGGGGAACAATGAGCAGTTCTTC; CDR3 protein: CASRLMIIHKGNNEQFF
V gene: TRBV29-1; J gene: TRBJ2-3; D gene: TRBD1; clone size: -; CDR3 DNA: TGCAGCGTTGAAGGACAGGGCCACAGTGATACGCAGTATTTT; CDR3 protein: CSVEGQGHSDTQYF
V gene: TRBV21-1; J gene: TRBJ1-6; D gene: -; clone size: -; CDR3 DNA: TGTGCCAGCAGCAAGCAGGGGGCTGATTCACCCCTCCACTTT; CDR3 protein: CASSKQGADSPLHF
V gene: TRBV12-3/TRBV12-4; J gene: TRBJ2-5; D gene: -; clone size: -; CDR3 DNA: TGTGCCAGCAGGATCAACGGGCAAGAGACCCAGTACTTC; CDR3 protein: CASRINGQETQYF
V gene: TRBV12-3/TRBV12-4; J gene: TRBJ2-4; D gene: TRBD2; clone size: -; CDR3 DNA: TGTGCCAGCAGTGGGGCGGGAAGCGGGAAACAGTACTTC; CDR3 protein: CASSGAGSGKQYF
V gene: TRBV5-1; J gene: TRBJ2-3; D gene: TRBD2; clone size: -; CDR3 DNA: TGCGCCAGCAGCAAGGGGACTAGCGGGAAGCCTCCTGCAGATACGCAGTATTTT; CDR3 protein: CASSKGTSGKPPADTQYF
V gene: TRBV19; J gene: TRBJ1-4; D gene: -; clone size: -; CDR3 DNA: TGTGCCAGTAGTAGGACACAACCTAAGGCTAATGAAAAACTGTTTTTT; CDR3 protein: CASSRTQPKANEKLFF
V gene: TRBV14; J gene: TRBJ2-5; D gene: TRBD1; clone size: -; CDR3 DNA: TGTGCCAGCAGTCCGACAGGGGCCGGGGAGACCCAGTACTTC; CDR3 protein: CASSPTGAGETQYF
V gene: TRBV28; J gene: TRBJ1-4; D gene: -; clone size: -; CDR3 DNA: TGTGCCACGGGGGTGGGGGAAAAACTGTTTTTT; CDR3 protein: CATGVGEKLFF
V gene: TRBV18; J gene: TRBJ2-5; D gene: -; clone size: -; CDR3 DNA: TGTGCCAGCTCACCAGCAGATGAGACCCAGTACTTC; CDR3 protein: CASSPADETQYF
V gene: TRBV7-3; J gene: TRBJ2-5; D gene: TRBD2; clone size: -; CDR3 DNA: TGTGCCAGCAGCTTCGGGACTAGCGAAGAGACCCAGTACTTC; CDR3 protein: CASSFGTSEETQYF
V gene: TRBV19; J gene: TRBJ1-5; D gene: TRBD1; clone size: -; CDR3 DNA: TGTGCCAGTAGCGACAGGGGAGGCAATCAGCCCCAGCATTTT; CDR3 protein: CASSDRGGNQPQHF
V gene: TRBV2; J gene: TRBJ2-3; D gene: -; clone size: -; CDR3 DNA: TGTGCCAGCAGTGAGGGCCCCGGCACAGATACGCAGTATTTT; CDR3 protein: CASSEGPGTDTQYF
V gene: TRBV4-1; J gene: TRBJ2-1; D gene: TRBD2; clone size: -; CDR3 DNA: TGCGCCAGCAGCCAGGAAACCACGGGACTAGCGGGGAACGACAATGAGCAGTTCTTC; CDR3 protein: CASSQETTGLAGNDNEQFF
V gene: TRBV3-1/TRBV3-2; J gene: TRBJ2-3; D gene: -; clone size: -; CDR3 DNA: TGTGCCAGCAGACGAAAGGGGGGGGGAGATACGCAGTATTTT; CDR3 protein: CASRRKGGGDTQYF
V gene: TRBV28; J gene: TRBJ2-5; D gene: -; clone size: -; CDR3 DNA: TGTGCCAGCAGCTATACAGAGTCCGAAGAGACCCAGTACTTC; CDR3 protein: CASSYTESEETQYF
V gene: TRBV18; J gene: TRBJ1-2; D gene: TRBD1; clone size: -; CDR3 DNA: TGTGCCAGCTCACCTGCGACAGGGGGCGCGGGTAACTATGGCTACACCTTC; CDR3 protein: CASSPATGGAGNYGYTF
V gene: TRBV7-2; J gene: TRBJ1-2; D gene: -; clone size: -; CDR3 DNA: TGTGCCAGCAGCTTAATGGGGGGAACACGAAAGATTTATGGCTACACCTTC; CDR3 protein: CASSLMGGTRKIYGYTF
V gene: TRBV24-1; J gene: TRBJ2-3; D gene: TRBD1; clone size: -; CDR3 DNA: TGTGCCACCAGTGGGGACAGGGCGAGCACAGATACGCAGTATTTT; CDR3 protein: CATSGDRASTDTQYF
V gene: TRBV27; J gene: TRBJ2-1; D gene: TRBD2; clone size: -; CDR3 DNA: TGTGCCAGCAGTTTCACGGGAGGCTACAATGAGCAGTTCTTC; CDR3 protein: CASSFTGGYNEQFF
V gene: TRBV2; J gene: TRBJ1-1; D gene: -; clone size: -; CDR3 DNA: TGTGCCAGCAGTGAAAACAGAGATCCTCCTGAAGCTTTCTTT; CDR3 protein: CASSENRDPPEAFF
V gene: TRBV19; J gene: TRBJ1-1; D gene: -; clone size: -; CDR3 DNA: TGTGCCAGTATATTAAGGGGAGGTAACACTGAAGCTTTCTTT; CDR3 protein: CASILRGGNTEAFF
V gene: TRBV25-1; J gene: TRBJ2-2; D gene: -; clone size: -; CDR3 DNA: TGTGCCTCGGGGTACACCGGGGAGCTGTTTTTT; CDR3 protein: CASGYTGELFF
V gene: TRBV10-3; J gene: TRBJ1-1; D gene: -; clone size: -; CDR3 DNA: TGTGCCATCAGTCAACGCGGGACGGTGAACACTGAAGCTTTCTTT; CDR3 protein: CAISQRGTVNTEAFF
V gene: TRBV23-1; J gene: TRBJ1-2; D gene: TRBD1; clone size: -; CDR3 DNA: TGCGCCAGCAGTGCCGACAGGGATTGGAGATGTGGCTACACCTTC; CDR3 protein: CASSADRDWRCGYTF
V gene: TRBV24-1; J gene: TRBJ2-5; D gene: -; clone size: -; CDR3 DNA: TGTGCCACCAGTTCAGGAGGGCCGGGCGCATGGGAGACCCAGTACTTC; CDR3 protein: CATSSGGPGAWETQYF
V gene: TRBV7-2; J gene: TRBJ1-1; D gene: -; clone size: -; CDR3 DNA: TGTGCCAGCAGCCGCTCCATGGCTGACACTGAAGCTTTCTTT; CDR3 protein: CASSRSMADTEAFF